These 8 T cell receptor beta chains share one sample of origin, sequenced in a study of blood T cell repertoires in COVID-19. Repertoires were generated with immunoSEQ multiplex PCR, while TCRdb's copy carries only in-frame clones and drops some. The sample records roughly 94,000 clones, 84% being singletons. Sample: peripheral blood. Receptors were obtained from a man aged 55 to 70 with acute or convalescent COVID-19.

This clone was picked up one time. The chain has TRBV14 and TRBJ1-1; perhaps TRBD1 as D (6 bases). The length of the CDR3 is 13 residues. Germline V gene sequence: CDR1 SGHDN, CDR2 FVKESK. V lost 4 bases and J lost 1, with 7 bases in between. DNA of the CDR3: TGTGCCAGCAGCCGGGGACAGAACACTGAAGCTTTCTTT. Its protein is CASSRGQNTEAFF.

The chain has TRBV6-5 and TRBJ1-2; 7 bases align to TRBD1. V dropped 7 bases and J dropped 5; count of bases not matched to a gene: 7. CDR3 length: 13 residues. The germline V gene has CDR1 MNHEY and CDR2 SVGAGI. This CDR3 reads CASTPGTAYGYTF. The CDR3, as DNA: TGTGCCAGCACCCCCGGGACAGCATATGGCTACACCTTC.

The chain has TRBV5-1 and TRBJ1-1; TRBD1 matches 11 bases. Germline values: CDR1 SGHRS, CDR2 YFSETQ. This CDR3 is built from 15 residues. V lost 0 bases to trimming and J lost 6 bases; unmatched junction nucleotides: 4. The CDR3 DNA is TGCGCCAGCAGCTTGGCTGGACAGGGGGCCGCTGAAGCTTTCTTT. Amino acid sequence: CASSLAGQGAAEAFF.

V gene TRBV28 combines with J gene TRBJ2-5, with TRBD2 identical over 9 bases. Germline loops: CDR1 MDHEN, CDR2 SYDVKM. Losses at the gene ends were 2 bases for V and 9 bases for J; bases not matched to a gene: 10. The CDR3 extends over 15 amino acids. In nucleotides, the CDR3 is TGTGCCAGCAGTTTAGAGGCGGGGGGGCAACGGGCCCAGTACTTC. Protein sequence: CASSLEAGGQRAQYF. The variable domain in full, with the rest retrieved from reference TRBV28 and TRBJ2-5, is DVKVTQSSRYLVKRTGEKVFLECVQDMDHENMFWYRQDPGLGLRLIYFSYDVKMKEKGDIPEGYSVSREKKERFSLILESASTNQTSMYLCASSLEAGGQRAQYFGPGTRLLVL.

The chain combines TRBV28 with TRBJ1-1, with D perhaps TRBD1 (5 bases). This CDR3 is 14 amino acids long. V dropped 4 bases and J dropped 8 bases, with 17 bases sitting between them. Germline lookup yields CDR1 MDHEN and CDR2 SYDVKM. The CDR3 DNA reads TGTGCCAGCAGTTCTCAGGGAGGTAGGAAGGAAGCTTTCTTT. Translating it yields CASSSQGGRKEAFF.

The chain employs TRBV5-5 and TRBJ1-1; a possible D gene is TRBD1 (6 bases). This CDR3 spans 13 amino acids. CDR1 and CDR2 from the germline V gene are SGHKS and YYEKEE (reference sequence). V lost 8 bases and J 2 bases, leaving 13 bases between the germline ends. The CDR3 sequence is CASLDRTNTEAFF. CDR3 in DNA: TGTGCCAGTCTCGACAGGACCAACACTGAAGCTTTCTTT.

The rearrangement joins TRBV29-1 to TRBJ2-5; 7 bases agree with TRBD2. The CDR3 spans 11 residues. Germline CDR1 SQVTM, CDR2 ANQGSEA. V lost 4 bases to trimming and J lost 4 bases; unmatched junction nucleotides: 0. For the CDR3, the DNA is TGCAGCGTTGCTAGCGGAGAGACCCAGTACTTC. It encodes CSVASGETQYF.

CDR3 bases: TGTGCCAGCTCACTTGGACAGGGGGCTATGAACACTGAAGCTTTCTTT. Translating gives CASSLGQGAMNTEAFF. This chain uses TRBV18 with TRBJ1-1, with 11 bases fitting TRBD1. There are 16 residues in the CDR3. The germline CDR1 and CDR2 sequences are KGHSH and LQKENI. With V trimmed by 4 bases and J by 0 bases, 4 bases remained unmatched.